This T cell receptor beta chain was sequenced in a study of blood T cell repertoires in COVID-19. As for the study in general: From the United States, Italy and Spain came samples of acute and convalescent COVID-19.

The germline CDR1 and CDR2 sequences are SGHNT and YENEEA. The junction had 8 bases not matched to a gene; V was cut back by 5 bases and J by 3 bases. This CDR3 contains 16 residues. The repertoire was sequenced with immunoSEQ multiplex PCR; TCRdb's copy has only in-frame clones and lacks some. The sample carries fewer than 200,000 clones, approximately 90% recorded once. The sequenced sample consisted of peripheral blood. The sequence came from a man aged 55 to 70 with acute or convalescent COVID-19. The chain employs TRBV11-3 and TRBJ2-7, with TRBD1 identical over 12 bases. The CDR3 spells CASSVSGQGANYEQYF. CDR3 coding DNA: TGTGCCAGCAGCGTATCGGGACAGGGGGCCAACTACGAGCAGTACTTC.